These T cell receptor beta chains were read from a single sample in a study of human T cells and chemical hapten exposure. TCRdb re-derived calls from the RACE reads in MiXCR, one entry per CDR3 protein. The sample carries some 300,000 distinct CDR3 sequences, around 5.5% recorded once. The source material was whole blood, sampled in connection with sensitization to the hapten diphenylcyclopropenone (DPC). All receptors come from a woman under 30 with alopecia areata. Some clones in this sample may be carry-over from other donors' samples. The CDR3 runs from the conserved cysteine through the conserved F or W. A D gene is named only where the DNA matches it firmly. Not every row has a clone size; where given, it reads once, few, many or a size class.

v_call,j_call,d_call,clone_size,cdr3_aa,cdr3_nt
TRBV7-6,TRBJ2-7,-,few,CASSLYRGTTYEQYF,TGTGCCAGCAGCTTATACAGAGGTACTACCTACGAGCAGTACTTC
TRBV3-1,TRBJ1-1,-,-,CASTFADTEAFF,TGTGCCAGCACCTTTGCTGACACTGAAGCTTTCTTT
TRBV19,TRBJ2-1,TRBD2,few,CASRGLLAGVTNEQFF,TGTGCCAGTAGGGGACTTCTAGCGGGGGTGACAAATGAGCAGTTCTTC
TRBV6-2/TRBV6-3,TRBJ1-3,-,-,CASRRAGGSGNTIYF,TGTGCCAGCAGACGCGCGGGCGGTTCTGGAAACACCATATATTTT
TRBV6-2/TRBV6-3,TRBJ2-7,-,few,CASSPRISSYEQYF,TGTGCCAGCAGCCCTCGAATAAGCTCCTACGAGCAGTACTTC
TRBV6-2/TRBV6-3,TRBJ2-7,-,many,CASSYVQGIYEQYF,TGTGCCAGCAGTTATGTGCAGGGGATCTACGAGCAGTACTTC
TRBV10-3,TRBJ2-7,TRBD2,few,CAISEERGGIYEQYF,TGTGCCATCAGTGAGGAGCGGGGGGGTATCTACGAGCAGTACTTC
TRBV20-1,TRBJ2-7,-,few,CSAPRAGSSYEQYF,TGCAGTGCTCCACGGGCAGGGAGCTCCTACGAGCAGTACTTC
TRBV12-3/TRBV12-4,TRBJ1-6,-,few,CASRAENSPLHF,TGTGCCAGCAGGGCAGAAAATTCACCCCTCCACTTT
TRBV11-3,TRBJ2-5,-,many,CASSELGEGTQYF,TGTGCCAGCAGCGAATTGGGAGAGGGGACCCAGTACTTC
TRBV6-2/TRBV6-3,TRBJ2-1,TRBD2,many,CATLGRTSQEGEQFF,TGTGCCACCTTGGGGCGGACTAGTCAAGAAGGTGAGCAGTTCTTC
TRBV6-5,TRBJ1-3,-,many,CASSYSNAGNTIYF,TGTGCCAGCAGCTATTCAAATGCTGGAAACACCATATATTTT
TRBV6-5,TRBJ2-7,-,-,CASSVAGISYEQYF,TGTGCCAGCAGTGTTGCCGGGATATCCTACGAGCAGTACTTC
TRBV12-3/TRBV12-4,TRBJ1-2,TRBD1,many,CASGSTGGSGAAF,TGTGCCAGCGGGTCCACAGGGGGTTCGGGGGCCGCCTTC
TRBV4-2,TRBJ2-1,TRBD2,-,CASSQSPDSGGAGFF,TGTGCCAGCAGCCAAAGTCCGGATAGCGGGGGGGCCGGGTTCTTC
TRBV6-5,TRBJ1-5,TRBD1,-,CASRKGQGDQPQHF,TGTGCCAGCAGAAAGGGACAGGGCGATCAGCCCCAGCATTTT
TRBV24-1,TRBJ2-2,-,many,CATSDPGRTNTGELFF,TGTGCCACCAGTGACCCGGGACGGACGAACACCGGGGAGCTGTTTTTT
TRBV20-1,TRBJ1-1,-,few,CSARDTVRQEAFF,TGCAGTGCTAGAGATACGGTGCGGCAAGAAGCTTTCTTT
TRBV5-1,TRBJ2-7,-,few,CASSLSRRHLAYEQYF,TGCGCCAGCAGCTTATCGAGGAGACACCTAGCCTACGAGCAGTACTTC
TRBV7-2,TRBJ2-5,-,-,CASSLPAQETQYF,TGTGCCAGCAGCTTGCCCGCCCAAGAGACCCAGTACTTC
TRBV4-3,TRBJ1-2,-,many,CASSQDSARLNYGYTF,TGCGCCAGCAGCCAAGATTCAGCCAGGCTCAACTATGGCTACACCTTC
TRBV24-1,TRBJ2-1,TRBD2,once,CATSDSGGQDEQFF,TGTGCCACCAGTGATAGCGGGGGGCAGGATGAGCAGTTCTTC
TRBV20-1,TRBJ2-7,-,many,CSASTGSSYEQYF,TGCAGTGCGAGTACAGGGTCCTCCTACGAGCAGTACTTC
TRBV3-1,TRBJ1-1,-,many,CASSQDGRVGEAFF,TGTGCCAGCAGCCAAGATGGTAGGGTGGGAGAAGCTTTCTTT
TRBV3-1,TRBJ2-1,-,many,CASSQSSANEQFF,TGTGCCAGCAGCCAATCATCGGCAAATGAGCAGTTCTTC
TRBV6-2/TRBV6-3,TRBJ2-7,TRBD2,many,CASSHGLGEGEQYF,TGTGCCAGCAGTCACGGACTAGGGGAGGGGGAGCAGTACTTC
TRBV6-6,TRBJ2-1,-,few,CASSYVVYNEQFF,TGTGCCAGCAGTTACGTGGTCTACAATGAGCAGTTCTTC
TRBV7-2,TRBJ1-5,-,many,CASSLGDRNQPQHF,TGTGCCAGCAGCTTAGGAGACAGAAATCAGCCCCAGCATTTT
TRBV9,TRBJ2-3,-,many,CASSPYPTDTQYF,TGTGCCAGCAGCCCCTACCCCACAGATACGCAGTATTTT
TRBV5-1,TRBJ1-1,-,many,CASSLSRVAEAFF,TGCGCCAGCAGCTTGAGTAGGGTCGCTGAAGCTTTCTTT
TRBV3-1,TRBJ1-4,-,few,CASSHPRGRYEKLFF,TGTGCCAGCAGCCATCCACGGGGGAGATATGAAAAACTGTTTTTT
TRBV6-2/TRBV6-3,TRBJ1-1,-,few,CASAVFTGVNTEAFF,TGTGCCAGCGCGGTGTTCACGGGGGTCAACACTGAAGCTTTCTTT
TRBV5-1,TRBJ1-5,TRBD1,few,CASSLGTGVGQPQHF,TGCGCCAGCAGCTTGGGGACAGGGGTAGGTCAGCCCCAGCATTTT
TRBV4-1,TRBJ1-1,-,few,CASSQDWSAALEAFF,TGCGCCAGCAGCCAAGATTGGTCAGCCGCCCTTGAAGCTTTCTTT
TRBV15,TRBJ2-1,-,many,CATSRGAGRDEQFF,TGTGCCACCAGCAGAGGGGCGGGACGAGATGAGCAGTTCTTC
TRBV4-1,TRBJ1-5,-,many,CASSQDHDQPQHF,TGCGCCAGCAGCCAAGATCACGATCAGCCCCAGCATTTT
TRBV12-3/TRBV12-4,TRBJ2-5,-,many,CASADGGRSSGTQYF,TGTGCCAGCGCTGACGGGGGGCGTTCCTCCGGGACCCAGTACTTC
TRBV6-5,TRBJ2-5,-,few,CASSSTGSLGRTQYF,TGTGCCAGCAGCTCAACAGGGAGCCTTGGAAGAACCCAGTACTTC
TRBV11-1,TRBJ2-7,TRBD2,many,CASSLSGGTYEQYF,TGTGCCAGCAGTCTTAGCGGGGGCACCTACGAGCAGTACTTC
TRBV2,TRBJ1-5,TRBD1,-,CASREDRNQPQHF,TGTGCCAGCAGAGAGGACAGGAATCAGCCCCAGCATTTT
TRBV12-3/TRBV12-4,TRBJ2-4,-,many,CASSLAGRGQYF,TGTGCCAGCAGTCTCGCCGGGCGGGGTCAGTACTTC
TRBV20-1,TRBJ2-7,-,-,CSATDQGWSYEQYF,TGCAGTGCTACTGATCAGGGTTGGTCGTACGAGCAGTACTTC
TRBV25-1,TRBJ1-2,-,many,CASGGGTSGYTF,TGTGCCAGCGGAGGTGGGACATCCGGCTACACCTTC
TRBV3-1,TRBJ2-1,TRBD2,-,CASSQAPGLVYNEQFF,TGTGCCAGCAGCCAAGCCCCGGGACTAGTCTACAATGAGCAGTTCTTC
TRBV20-1,TRBJ1-2,-,few,CSGHRILSYGYTF,TGCAGTGGCCACAGAATCCTAAGCTATGGCTACACCTTC
TRBV2,TRBJ1-2,-,few,CASSAGHILYGYTF,TGTGCCAGCAGTGCTGGACACATCCTCTATGGCTACACCTTC
TRBV4-2,TRBJ2-3,-,many,CASSQAGGRGATDTQYF,TGTGCCAGCAGCCAAGCAGGGGGACGGGGGGCCACAGATACGCAGTATTTT
TRBV27,TRBJ2-3,TRBD2,few,CASSLVAGGLTDTQYF,TGTGCCAGCAGTTTAGTAGCGGGGGGCCTCACAGATACGCAGTATTTT
TRBV16,TRBJ1-2,-,-,CASSRKYNPRENYGYTF,TGTGCCAGCAGCCGGAAATATAATCCCAGGGAGAACTATGGCTACACCTTC
TRBV9,TRBJ2-5,TRBD1,many,CASSVTGTGVEETQYF,TGTGCCAGCAGCGTGACCGGGACAGGGGTCGAAGAGACCCAGTACTTC